This T cell receptor (beta chain) was sequenced for a study of Graves' ophthalmopathy and Graves' hyperthyroidism. Whole-study context: No treatment had been given when peripheral blood was collected at initial diagnosis.

This clonotype appeared many times. Its cognate antigen is unknown. Amplification from RNA transcripts yielded the TCR beta CDR3 regions. First-round RT-PCR used HTBI primers; second-round multiplex PCR followed. TCRdb reprocessed the multiplex PCR reads via MiXCR and lists one record per CDR3 protein. The sample includes approximately 700,000 distinct CDR3 sequences, about two fifths of them seen just once. V lost 6 bases and J lost 5, with 13 bases in between. The CDR3 length is 13 residues. Notes on the study in general: Most expanded clonotypes in thyroid above 0.001 frequency also showed up in blood.

The sample was peripheral blood. The chain couples TRBV12-3 or TRBV12-4 to TRBJ2-5; TRBD1 might be the D (5 bases). The sequence was obtained from an adult man with Graves' ophthalmopathy. In DNA, the CDR3 is TGTGCCAGCAGACGGACATTTGAGGAGACCCAGTACTTC. Amino acid sequence: CASRRTFEETQYF.